The source of this T cell receptor (beta chain) is a study of patients and donors after allogeneic stem cell transplantation. The V and J ends lost 0 bases and 6 bases respectively, with 8 bases between them. Germline CDR1 LNHNV, CDR2 YYDKDF (reference sequence). The CDR3 is made up of 13 amino acids. TCRdb re-called the RT-PCR reads with MiXCR, one entry per CDR3 protein. This sample has about 150,000 distinct CDR3 sequences, with 30% to 45% found just once. The receptor's source is a human donor who was either an allogeneic HSCT recipient or a stem cell or donor lymphocyte infusion donor (not recorded which). It is not recorded whose cells these are; they may come from a transplant donor. Sequencing input: blood, either unsorted or a sorted T cell fraction (not recorded which). The chain links TRBV15 to TRBJ2-5; the D is unclear. The chain's CDR3 is CATSRDASKTQYF. DNA for the CDR3: TGTGCCACCAGCAGAGATGCGTCAAAGACCCAGTACTTC. The full variable domain, rest sourced from reference TRBV15 and TRBJ2-5, is DAMVIQNPRYQVTQFGKPVTLSCSQTLNHNVMYWYQQKSSQAPKLLFHYYDKDFNNEADTPDNFQSRRPNTSFCFLDIRSPGLGDTAMYLCATSRDASKTQYFGPGTRLLVL.